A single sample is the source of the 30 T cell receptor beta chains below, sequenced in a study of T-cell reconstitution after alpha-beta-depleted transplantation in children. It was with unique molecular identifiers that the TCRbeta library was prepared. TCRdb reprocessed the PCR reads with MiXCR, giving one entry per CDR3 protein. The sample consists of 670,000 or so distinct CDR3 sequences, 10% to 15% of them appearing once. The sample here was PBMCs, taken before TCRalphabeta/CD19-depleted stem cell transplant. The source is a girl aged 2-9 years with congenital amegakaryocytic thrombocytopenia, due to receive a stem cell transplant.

The CDR3 reads CSAREPLSGLAFYNEQFF. CDR3 sequence (DNA): TGCAGTGCTAGAGAGCCTCTCTCGGGACTAGCGTTCTACAATGAGCAGTTCTTC. The chain is built from TRBV20-1 and TRBJ2-1; 10 bases line up with TRBD2. There are 18 residues in the CDR3. Germline CDR1 and CDR2: DFQATT and SNEGSKA (reference sequence). The junction had 11 bases not matched to a gene; V was cut back by 0 bases and J by 3 bases.

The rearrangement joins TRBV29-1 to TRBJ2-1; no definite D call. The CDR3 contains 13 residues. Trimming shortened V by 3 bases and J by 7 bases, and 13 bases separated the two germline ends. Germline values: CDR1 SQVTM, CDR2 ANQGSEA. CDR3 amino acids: CSVDWQRSNEQFF. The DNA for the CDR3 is TGCAGCGTTGACTGGCAGAGAAGTAATGAGCAGTTCTTC.

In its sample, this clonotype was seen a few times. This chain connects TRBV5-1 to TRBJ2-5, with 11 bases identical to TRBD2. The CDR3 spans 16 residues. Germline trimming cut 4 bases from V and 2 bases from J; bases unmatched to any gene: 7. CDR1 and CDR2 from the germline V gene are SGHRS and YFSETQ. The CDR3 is CASSITVAGGQETQYF. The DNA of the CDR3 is TGCGCCAGCAGCATAACGGTAGCGGGAGGGCAAGAGACCCAGTACTTC.

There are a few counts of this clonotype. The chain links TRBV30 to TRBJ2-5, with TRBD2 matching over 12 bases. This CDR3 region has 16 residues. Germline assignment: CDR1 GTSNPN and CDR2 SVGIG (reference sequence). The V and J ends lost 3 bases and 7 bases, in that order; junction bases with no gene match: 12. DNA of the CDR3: TGTGCCTGGAGCGCCATGGGACTAGCGGGCTCTTCGACCCAGTACTTC. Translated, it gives CAWSAMGLAGSSTQYF.

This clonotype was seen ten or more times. CDR3 bases: TGTGCCACCAGCGAAGGGGCGATTAGCACAGATACGCAGTATTTT. It specifies CATSEGAISTDTQYF. The V and J genes are TRBV15 and TRBJ2-3; possibly TRBD1 for D (5 bases). V was cut by 5 bases and J by 0 bases, with 12 bases left in between. The germline V gene encodes CDR1 LNHNV and CDR2 YYDKDF (reference sequence). This CDR3 is built from 15 residues. The variable domain in full, completed from reference TRBV15 and TRBJ2-3, reads DAMVIQNPRYQVTQFGKPVTLSCSQTLNHNVMYWYQQKSSQAPKLLFHYYDKDFNNEADTPDNFQSRRPNTSFCFLDIRSPGLGDTAMYLCATSEGAISTDTQYFGPGTRLTVL.

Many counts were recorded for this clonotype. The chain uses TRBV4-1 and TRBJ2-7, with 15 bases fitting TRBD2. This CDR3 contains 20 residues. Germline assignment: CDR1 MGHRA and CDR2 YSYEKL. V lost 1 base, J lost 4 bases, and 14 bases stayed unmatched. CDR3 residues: CASSQGRGGLAGGAIYEQYF. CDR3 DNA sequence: TGCGCCAGCAGCCAAGGACGGGGAGGACTAGCGGGAGGGGCCATATACGAGCAGTACTTC.

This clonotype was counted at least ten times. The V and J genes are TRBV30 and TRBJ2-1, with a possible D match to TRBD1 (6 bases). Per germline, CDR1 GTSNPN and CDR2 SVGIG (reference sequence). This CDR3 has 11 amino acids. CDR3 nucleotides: TGTGTACAGGGCATGGGGACTGAGCAGTTCTTC. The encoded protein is CVQGMGTEQFF.

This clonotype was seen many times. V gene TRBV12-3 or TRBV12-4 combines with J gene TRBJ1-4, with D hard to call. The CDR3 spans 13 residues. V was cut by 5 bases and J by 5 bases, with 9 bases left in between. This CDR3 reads CASSLRVNEKLFF. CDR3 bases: TGTGCCAGCAGTCTCAGAGTCAATGAAAAACTGTTTTTT.

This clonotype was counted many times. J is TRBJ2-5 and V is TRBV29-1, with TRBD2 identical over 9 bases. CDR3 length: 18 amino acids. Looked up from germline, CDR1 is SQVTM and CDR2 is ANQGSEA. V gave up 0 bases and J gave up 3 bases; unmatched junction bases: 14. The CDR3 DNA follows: TGCAGCGTTGAAGATCTCCTGTGGGAGACTAGCGGAAAAGAGACCCAGTACTTC. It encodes CSVEDLLWETSGKETQYF.

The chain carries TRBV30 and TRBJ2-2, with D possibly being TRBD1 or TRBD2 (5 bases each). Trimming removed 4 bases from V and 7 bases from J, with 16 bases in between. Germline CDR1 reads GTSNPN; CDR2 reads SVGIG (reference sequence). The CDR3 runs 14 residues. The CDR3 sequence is CAWNRDRRDGELFF. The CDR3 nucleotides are TGTGCCTGGAACCGGGACCGCCGGGACGGGGAGCTGTTTTTT.

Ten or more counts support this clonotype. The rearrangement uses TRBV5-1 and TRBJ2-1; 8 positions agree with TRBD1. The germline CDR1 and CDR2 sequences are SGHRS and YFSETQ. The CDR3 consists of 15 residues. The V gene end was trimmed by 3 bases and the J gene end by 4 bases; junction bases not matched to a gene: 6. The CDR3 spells CASSSGQGLYNEQFF. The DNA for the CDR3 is TGCGCCAGCAGCTCCGGACAGGGCCTATACAATGAGCAGTTCTTC.

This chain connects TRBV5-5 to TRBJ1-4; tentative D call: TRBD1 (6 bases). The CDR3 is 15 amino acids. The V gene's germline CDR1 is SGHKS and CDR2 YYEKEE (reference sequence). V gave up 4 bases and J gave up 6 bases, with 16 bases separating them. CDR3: CASSVNGQLDEKLFF. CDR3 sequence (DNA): TGTGCCAGCAGCGTGAACGGACAGCTGGATGAAAAACTGTTTTTT.

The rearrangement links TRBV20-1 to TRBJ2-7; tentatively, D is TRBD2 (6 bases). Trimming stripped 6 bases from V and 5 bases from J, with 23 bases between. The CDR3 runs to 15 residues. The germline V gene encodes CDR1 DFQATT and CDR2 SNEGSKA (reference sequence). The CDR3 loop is CSAGRPGVVSDEQYF. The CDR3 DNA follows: TGCAGTGCGGGGCGCCCGGGAGTAGTTAGCGACGAGCAGTACTTC.

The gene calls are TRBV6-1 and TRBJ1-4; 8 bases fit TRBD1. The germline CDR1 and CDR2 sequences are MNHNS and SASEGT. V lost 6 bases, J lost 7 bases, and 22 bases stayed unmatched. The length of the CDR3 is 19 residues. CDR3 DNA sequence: TGTGCCAGCAGGCCCTCCCAGGGGGCCCCTCGGGTAATAGGTGAAAAACTGTTTTTT. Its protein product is CASRPSQGAPRVIGEKLFF.

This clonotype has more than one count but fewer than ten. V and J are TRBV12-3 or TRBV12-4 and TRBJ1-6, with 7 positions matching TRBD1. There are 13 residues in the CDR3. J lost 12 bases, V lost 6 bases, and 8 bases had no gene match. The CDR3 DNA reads TGTGCCAGCAGCCCTACAGACAGGGAACCCCTCCACTTT. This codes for CASSPTDREPLHF.

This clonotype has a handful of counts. The CDR3 DNA reads as TGTGCCAGCAGTTTTCCGGGCACCCTTTCCTACGAGCAGTACTTC. Its protein is CASSFPGTLSYEQYF. This chain links TRBV28 with TRBJ2-7; D gene unclear. The germline CDR1 and CDR2 sequences are MDHEN and SYDVKM. The CDR3 contains 15 residues. Trimming left V 3 bases short and J 1 base short, with 13 bases between.

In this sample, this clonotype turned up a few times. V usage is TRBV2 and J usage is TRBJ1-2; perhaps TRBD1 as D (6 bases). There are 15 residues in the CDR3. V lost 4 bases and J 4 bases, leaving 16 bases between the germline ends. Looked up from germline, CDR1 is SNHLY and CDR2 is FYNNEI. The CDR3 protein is CASSVTGTSFYGYTF. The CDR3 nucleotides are TGTGCCAGCAGTGTTACAGGGACCTCATTCTATGGCTACACCTTC.

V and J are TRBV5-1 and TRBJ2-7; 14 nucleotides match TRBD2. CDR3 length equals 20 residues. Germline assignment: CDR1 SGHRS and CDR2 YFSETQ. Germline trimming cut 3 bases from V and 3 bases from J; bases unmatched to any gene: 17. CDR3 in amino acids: CASSSQSPGTSGSRFYEQYF. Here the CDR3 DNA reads TGCGCCAGCAGCTCCCAATCCCCTGGGACTAGCGGGAGTAGGTTCTACGAGCAGTACTTC. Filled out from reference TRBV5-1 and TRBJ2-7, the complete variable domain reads KAGVTQTPRYLIKTRGQQVTLSCSPISGHRSVSWYQQTPGQGLQFLFEYFSETQRNKGNFPGRFSGRQFSNSRSEMNVSTLELGDSALYLCASSSQSPGTSGSRFYEQYFGPGTRLTVT.

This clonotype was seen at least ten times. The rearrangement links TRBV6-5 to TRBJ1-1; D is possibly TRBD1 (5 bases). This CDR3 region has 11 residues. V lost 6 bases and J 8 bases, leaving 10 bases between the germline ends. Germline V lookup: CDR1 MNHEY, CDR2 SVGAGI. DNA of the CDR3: TGTGCCAGCAGCTCCGGGGCGGAAGCTTTCTTT. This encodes CASSSGAEAFF.

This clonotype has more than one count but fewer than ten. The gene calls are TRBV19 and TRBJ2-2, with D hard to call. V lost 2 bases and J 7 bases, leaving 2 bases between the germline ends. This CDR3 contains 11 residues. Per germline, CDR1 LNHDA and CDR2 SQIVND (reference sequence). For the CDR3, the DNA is TGTGCCAGTAGTATAATCGGGGAGCTGTTTTTT. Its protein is CASSIIGELFF.

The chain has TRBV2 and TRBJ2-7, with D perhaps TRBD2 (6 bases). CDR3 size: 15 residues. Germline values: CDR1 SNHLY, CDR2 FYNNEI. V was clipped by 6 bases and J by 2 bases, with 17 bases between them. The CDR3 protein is CASRERSGWTYEQYF. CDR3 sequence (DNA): TGTGCCAGCAGAGAGCGAAGCGGGTGGACCTACGAGCAGTACTTC.

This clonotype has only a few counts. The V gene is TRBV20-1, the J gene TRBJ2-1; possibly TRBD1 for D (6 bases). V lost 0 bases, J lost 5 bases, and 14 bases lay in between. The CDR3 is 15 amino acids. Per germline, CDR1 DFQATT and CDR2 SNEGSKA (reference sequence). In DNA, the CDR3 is TGCAGTGCTAGAGACCCAGGGGTAGGGGACAATGAGCAGTTCTTC. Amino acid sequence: CSARDPGVGDNEQFF.

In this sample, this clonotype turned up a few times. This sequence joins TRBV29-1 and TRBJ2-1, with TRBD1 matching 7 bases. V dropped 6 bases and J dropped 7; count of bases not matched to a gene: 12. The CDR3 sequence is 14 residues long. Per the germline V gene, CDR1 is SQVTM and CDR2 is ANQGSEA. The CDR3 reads CSVHRGRTGNEQFF. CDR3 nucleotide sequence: TGCAGCGTCCACAGGGGTAGGACTGGAAATGAGCAGTTCTTC.

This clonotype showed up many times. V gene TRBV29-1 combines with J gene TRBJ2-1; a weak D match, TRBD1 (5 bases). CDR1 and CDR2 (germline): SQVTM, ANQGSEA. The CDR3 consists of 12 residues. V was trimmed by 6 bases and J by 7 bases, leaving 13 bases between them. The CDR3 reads CSVGIDSNEQFF. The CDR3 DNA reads TGCAGCGTGGGGATTGACAGTAATGAGCAGTTCTTC.

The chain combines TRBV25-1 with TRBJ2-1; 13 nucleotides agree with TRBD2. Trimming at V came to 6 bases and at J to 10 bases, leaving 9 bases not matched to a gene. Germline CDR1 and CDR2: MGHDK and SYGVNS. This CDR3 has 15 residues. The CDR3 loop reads CASSGLAGAVGEQFF. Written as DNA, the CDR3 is TGTGCCAGCAGCGGACTAGCGGGAGCTGTTGGGGAGCAGTTCTTC. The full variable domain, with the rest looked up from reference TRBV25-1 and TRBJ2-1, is EADIYQTPRYLVIGTGKKITLECSQTMGHDKMYWYQQDPGMELHLIHYSYGVNSTEKGDLSSESTVSRIRTEHFPLTLESARPSHTSQYLCASSGLAGAVGEQFFGPGTRLTVL.

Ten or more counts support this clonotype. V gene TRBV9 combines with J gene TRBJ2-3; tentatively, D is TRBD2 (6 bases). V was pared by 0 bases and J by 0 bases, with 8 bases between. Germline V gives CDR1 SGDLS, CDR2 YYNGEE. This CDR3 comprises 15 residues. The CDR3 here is CASSVDSGSTDTQYF. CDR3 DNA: TGTGCCAGCAGCGTAGACAGCGGGAGCACAGATACGCAGTATTTT.

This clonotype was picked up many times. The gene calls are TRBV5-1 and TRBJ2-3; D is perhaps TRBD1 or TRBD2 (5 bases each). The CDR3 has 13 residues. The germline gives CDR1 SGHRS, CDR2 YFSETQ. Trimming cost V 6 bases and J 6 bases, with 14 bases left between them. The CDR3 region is CASKSEGTDTQYF. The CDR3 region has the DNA TGCGCCAGCAAATCAGAAGGGACGGATACGCAGTATTTT.

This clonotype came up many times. CDR3 residues: CSSLRGGSDTEAFF. For the CDR3, the DNA is TGCAGTTCATTAAGGGGGGGATCGGACACTGAAGCTTTCTTT. The chain employs TRBV20-1 and TRBJ1-1, with D possibly matching TRBD1 (6 bases). The CDR3 contains 14 residues. V dropped 8 bases and J dropped 3 bases, with 19 bases sitting between them. The germline V gene has CDR1 DFQATT and CDR2 SNEGSKA (reference sequence).

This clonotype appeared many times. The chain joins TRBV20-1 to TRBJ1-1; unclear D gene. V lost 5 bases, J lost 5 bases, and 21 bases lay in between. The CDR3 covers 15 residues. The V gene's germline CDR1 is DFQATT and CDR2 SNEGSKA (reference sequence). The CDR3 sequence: CSAAFYGRSGTEAFF. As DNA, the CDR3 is TGCAGTGCTGCCTTTTACGGCCGGTCTGGTACTGAAGCTTTCTTT.

CDR3 in DNA: TGTGCCAGCAGTTCCCCCATTACGCAGTATTTT. It specifies CASSSPITQYF. The rearrangement uses TRBV27 and TRBJ2-3; D gene ambiguous. This CDR3 spans 11 amino acids. With 4 bases removed from V and 8 bases from J, the gap between germline ends came to 7 bases. Germline assignment: CDR1 MNHEY and CDR2 SMNVEV (reference sequence).